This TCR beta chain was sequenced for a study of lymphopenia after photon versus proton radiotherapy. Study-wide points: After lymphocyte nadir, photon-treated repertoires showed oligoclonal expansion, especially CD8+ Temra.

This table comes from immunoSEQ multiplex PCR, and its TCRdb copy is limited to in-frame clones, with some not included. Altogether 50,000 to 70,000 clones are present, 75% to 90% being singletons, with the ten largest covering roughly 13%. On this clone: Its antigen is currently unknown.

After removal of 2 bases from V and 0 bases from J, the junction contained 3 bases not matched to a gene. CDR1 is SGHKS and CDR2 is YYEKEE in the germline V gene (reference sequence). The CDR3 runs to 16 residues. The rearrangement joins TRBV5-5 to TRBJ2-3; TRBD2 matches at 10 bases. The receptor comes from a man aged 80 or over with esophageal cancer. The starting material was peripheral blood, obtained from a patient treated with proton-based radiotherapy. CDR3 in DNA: TGTGCCAGCAGCTTTACTAGCGGGACTAGCACAGATACGCAGTATTTT. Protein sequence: CASSFTSGTSTDTQYF.